This TCR beta chain was sequenced in a study of shared clonotypes between healthy human individuals. Trimming removed 5 bases from V and 1 base from J, with 9 bases in between. The germline gives CDR1 WNHNN, CDR2 SYGVQD (reference sequence). This CDR3 is 13 amino acids long. This clone was observed once. The sample has other DNA sequences that encode this CDR3 too. Method: immunoSEQ multiplex PCR; TCRdb's copy keeps in-frame clones and lacks some. The data show 2 million or so clones, with roughly 95% seen just once and 0.1% to 0.15% held by the top ten. Input material: naive CD4+ T cells sorted from blood. Stated subset: CD45RA+ positively selected. The clonotype comes from a man younger than 35 in good health. The rearrangement uses TRBV10-1 and TRBJ2-7; D is possibly TRBD2 (5 bases). The CDR3 DNA sequence: TGCGCCAGCAGTCCCGGGGTTTCCTACGAGCAGTACTTC. Protein product: CASSPGVSYEQYF.